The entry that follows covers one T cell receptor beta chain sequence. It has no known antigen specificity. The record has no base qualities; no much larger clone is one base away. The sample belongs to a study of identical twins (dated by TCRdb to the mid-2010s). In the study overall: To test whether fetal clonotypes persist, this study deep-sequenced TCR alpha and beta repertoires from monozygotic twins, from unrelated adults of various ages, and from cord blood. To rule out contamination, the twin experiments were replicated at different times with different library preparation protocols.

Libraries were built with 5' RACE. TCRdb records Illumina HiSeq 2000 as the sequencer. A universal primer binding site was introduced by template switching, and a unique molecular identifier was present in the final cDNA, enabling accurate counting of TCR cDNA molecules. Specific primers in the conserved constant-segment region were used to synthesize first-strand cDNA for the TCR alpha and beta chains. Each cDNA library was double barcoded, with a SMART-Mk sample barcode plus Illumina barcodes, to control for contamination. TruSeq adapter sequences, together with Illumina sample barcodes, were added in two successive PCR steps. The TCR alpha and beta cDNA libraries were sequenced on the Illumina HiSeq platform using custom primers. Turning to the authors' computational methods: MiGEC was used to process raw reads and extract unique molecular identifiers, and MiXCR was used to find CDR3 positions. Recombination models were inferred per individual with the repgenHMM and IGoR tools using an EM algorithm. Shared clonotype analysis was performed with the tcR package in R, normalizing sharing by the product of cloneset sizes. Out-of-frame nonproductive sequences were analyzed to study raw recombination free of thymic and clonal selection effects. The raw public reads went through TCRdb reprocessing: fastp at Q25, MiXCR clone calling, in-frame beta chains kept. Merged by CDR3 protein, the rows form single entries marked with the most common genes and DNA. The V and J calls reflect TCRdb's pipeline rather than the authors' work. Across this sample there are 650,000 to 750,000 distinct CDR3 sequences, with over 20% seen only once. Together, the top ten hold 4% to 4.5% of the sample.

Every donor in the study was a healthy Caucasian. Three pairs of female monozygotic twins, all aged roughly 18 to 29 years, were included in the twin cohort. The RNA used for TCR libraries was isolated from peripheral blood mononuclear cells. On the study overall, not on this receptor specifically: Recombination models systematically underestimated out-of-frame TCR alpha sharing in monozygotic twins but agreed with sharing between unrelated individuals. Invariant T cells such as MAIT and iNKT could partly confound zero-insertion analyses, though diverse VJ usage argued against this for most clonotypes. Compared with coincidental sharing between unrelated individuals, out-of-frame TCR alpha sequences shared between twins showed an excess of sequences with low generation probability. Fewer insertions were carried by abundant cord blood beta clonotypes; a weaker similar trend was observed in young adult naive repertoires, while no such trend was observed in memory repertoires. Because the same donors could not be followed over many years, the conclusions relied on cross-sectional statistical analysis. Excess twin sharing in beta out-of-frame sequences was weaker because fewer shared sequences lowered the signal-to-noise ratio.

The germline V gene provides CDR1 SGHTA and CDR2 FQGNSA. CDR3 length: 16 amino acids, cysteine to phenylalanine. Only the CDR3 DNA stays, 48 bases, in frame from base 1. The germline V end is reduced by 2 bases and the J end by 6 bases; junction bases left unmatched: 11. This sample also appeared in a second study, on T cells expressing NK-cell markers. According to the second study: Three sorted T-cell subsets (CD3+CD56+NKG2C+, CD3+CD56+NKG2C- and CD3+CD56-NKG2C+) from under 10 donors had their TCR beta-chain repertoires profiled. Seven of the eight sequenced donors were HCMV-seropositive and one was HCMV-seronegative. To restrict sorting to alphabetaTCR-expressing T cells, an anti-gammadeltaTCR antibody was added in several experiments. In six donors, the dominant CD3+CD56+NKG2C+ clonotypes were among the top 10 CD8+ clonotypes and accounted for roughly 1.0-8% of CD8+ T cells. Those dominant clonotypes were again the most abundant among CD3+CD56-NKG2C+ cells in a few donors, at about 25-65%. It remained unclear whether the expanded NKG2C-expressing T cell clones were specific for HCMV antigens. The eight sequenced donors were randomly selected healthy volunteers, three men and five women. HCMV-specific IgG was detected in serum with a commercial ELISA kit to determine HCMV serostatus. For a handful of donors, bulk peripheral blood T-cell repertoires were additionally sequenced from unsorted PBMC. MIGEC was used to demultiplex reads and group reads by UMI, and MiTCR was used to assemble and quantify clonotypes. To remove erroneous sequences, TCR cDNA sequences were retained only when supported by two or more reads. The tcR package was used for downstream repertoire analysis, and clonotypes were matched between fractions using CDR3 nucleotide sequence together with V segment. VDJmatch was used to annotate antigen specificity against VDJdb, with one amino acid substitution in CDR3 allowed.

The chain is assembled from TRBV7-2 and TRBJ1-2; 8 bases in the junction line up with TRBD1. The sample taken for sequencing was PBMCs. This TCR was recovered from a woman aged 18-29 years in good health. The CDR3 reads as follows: CASSLFGQGAGDGYTF. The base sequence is TGTGCCAGCAGCTTATTCGGCCAGGGGGCAGGGGATGGCTACACCTTC.